This T cell receptor (beta chain) was identified during a study of technical replicates of blood from a handful of donors. This CDR3 has 15 amino acids. Losses at the gene ends were 5 bases for V and 5 bases for J; bases not matched to a gene: 9. The germline V gene encodes CDR1 SGHTA and CDR2 FQGNSA. The data were produced by immunoSEQ multiplex PCR, yet TCRdb's version contains in-frame clones alone and is incomplete. The sample lists 75,000 to 90,000 clones; approximately 95% were seen once. Sequencing used T cells isolated from PBMCs. V gene TRBV7-2 combines with J gene TRBJ1-1; TRBD1 matches 9 bases. This sequence was found in a human donor in good health. The CDR3 DNA is TGTGCCAGCAGCCCCAGGACAGGGGTAGAGACTGAAGCTTTCTTT. Translation gives CASSPRTGVETEAFF.